This passage covers 27 T cell receptor beta chains from one sample sequenced in a study of shared clonotypes between healthy human individuals. Assay: immunoSEQ multiplex PCR; the TCRdb copy retains only in-frame clones and omits some. The sample includes fewer than 3 million clones, less than 95% of them seen just once. The sequencing input was naive CD4+ T cells from PBMCs. The subset is: CD45RA+ positively selected. Source of these receptors: a man aged 18-30 years in good health. Some clones in this sample may be carry-over from other donors' samples.

The chain links TRBV30 to TRBJ1-4, with TRBD1 matching over 7 bases. The CDR3 has 13 residues. Losses at the gene ends were 3 bases for V and 7 bases for J; bases not matched to a gene: 5. Germline V lookup: CDR1 GTSNPN, CDR2 SVGIG (reference sequence). Here the CDR3 reads CAWRNRGAEKLFF. For the CDR3, the DNA is TGTGCCTGGAGAAACAGGGGAGCTGAAAAACTGTTTTTT.

The chain employs TRBV7-3 and TRBJ1-1, with D maybe TRBD1 (6 bases). Germline V gene lookup returns CDR1 SGHTA and CDR2 FQGTGA. CDR3 length: 15 amino acids. V was trimmed by 2 bases and J by 2 bases, leaving 12 bases between them. The DNA for the CDR3 is TGTGCCAGCAGCTTACAGGGGACCCTCAACACTGAAGCTTTCTTT. Its protein product is CASSLQGTLNTEAFF.

This rearrangement joins TRBV5-1 to TRBJ2-1; 7 bases agree with TRBD2. Germline-derived CDR1 and CDR2 are SGHRS and YFSETQ. This CDR3 region has 15 residues. The J segment lost 2 bases and the V segment lost 4 bases, leaving 6 bases of the junction unmatched. The CDR3 protein is CASSIAGNTYNEQFF. The CDR3 DNA sequence: TGCGCCAGCAGCATAGCGGGTAACACCTACAATGAGCAGTTCTTC.

This clone occurred a few times. This chain uses TRBV18 with TRBJ2-7; D remains ambiguous. The CDR3 runs to 13 residues. CDR1 and CDR2 from the germline V gene are KGHSH and LQKENI. V was trimmed by 2 bases and J by 3 bases, leaving 8 bases between them. The CDR3 sequence is CASSPNPRYEQYF. CDR3 sequence (DNA): TGTGCCAGCTCACCAAATCCACGCTACGAGCAGTACTTC.

V is TRBV15 and J is TRBJ1-3; unclear D gene. There are 15 residues in the CDR3. The V gene's germline CDR1 is LNHNV and CDR2 YYDKDF (reference sequence). The V gene lost 1 base and the J gene lost 2 bases, with 9 bases spanning the gap. The CDR3 nucleotides read TGTGCCACCAGCAGAGGCCAAAACCCTGGAAACACCATATATTTT. Translation: CATSRGQNPGNTIYF.

The chain is built from TRBV5-6 and TRBJ2-2; D is uncertain. The CDR3 contains 16 residues. Deletions cut 2 bases from V and 0 bases from J, with 11 bases between. Germline CDR1 and CDR2: SGHDT and YYEEEE. This CDR3 is CASSFMPVSNTGELFF. In DNA, the CDR3 is TGTGCCAGCAGCTTTATGCCAGTATCGAACACCGGGGAGCTGTTTTTT. Looking up the rest from reference TRBV5-6 and TRBJ2-2 gives the full variable domain: DAGVTQSPTHLIKTRGQQVTLRCSPKSGHDTVSWYQQALGQGPQFIFQYYEEEERQRGNFPDRFSGHQFPNYSSELNVNALLLGDSALYLCASSFMPVSNTGELFFGEGSRLTVL.

J is TRBJ1-3 and V is TRBV28; D is undetermined. Per germline, CDR1 MDHEN and CDR2 SYDVKM. Trimming removed 1 base from V and 5 bases from J, with 6 bases in between. This CDR3 comprises 13 residues. The DNA of the CDR3 is TGTGCCAGCAGTTTATATATTAGAAACACCATATATTTT. This translates into CASSLYIRNTIYF.

Regarding this clone: The same CDR3 also results from other DNA sequences found in this sample. The V gene is TRBV6-6, the J gene TRBJ2-7; possible D gene TRBD2, 6 bases. Germline CDR1 reads MNHNY; CDR2 reads SVGAGI (reference sequence). The CDR3 sequence is 13 residues long. V lost 6 bases to trimming and J lost 11 bases, with 20 bases between them. CDR3 nucleotide sequence: TGTGCCAGCAGACCCGATAAGGGACTCTTCGAGTACTTC. Its translation is CASRPDKGLFEYF.

The J gene is TRBJ2-2, the V gene TRBV28; D not certain. V lost 5 bases to trimming and J lost 6 bases, with 13 bases between them. CDR3 length equals 14 residues. Per germline, CDR1 MDHEN and CDR2 SYDVKM. The CDR3 loop is CASSPSSGAGELFF. The CDR3 DNA follows: TGTGCCAGCAGTCCATCAAGTGGGGCCGGGGAGCTGTTTTTT.

This clone was picked up one time. The chain combines TRBV4-3 with TRBJ1-1; D gene uncertain. Germline values: CDR1 LGHNA, CDR2 YSLEER. The length of the CDR3 is 15 residues. The V gene lost 0 bases and the J gene lost 1 base, with 9 bases spanning the gap. This CDR3 is CASSQDTYGNTEAFF. CDR3 nucleotide sequence: TGCGCCAGCAGCCAAGATACTTACGGGAACACTGAAGCTTTCTTT.

The chain joins TRBV27 to TRBJ2-7; 9 nucleotides agree with TRBD1. Germline values: CDR1 MNHEY, CDR2 SMNVEV (reference sequence). This CDR3 has 15 residues. V gave up 6 bases and J gave up 4 bases; unmatched junction bases: 10. In nucleotides, the CDR3 is TGTGCCAGCAGGGCACCGGGACAGGGTATATACGAGCAGTACTTC. Amino acids: CASRAPGQGIYEQYF.

The chain links TRBV14 to TRBJ2-7, with 7 bases identical to TRBD2. The junction had 5 bases not matched to a gene; V was cut back by 6 bases and J by 0 bases. Germline values: CDR1 SGHDN, CDR2 FVKESK. The CDR3 spans 14 residues. CDR3 sequence: CASRKSGTSYEQYF. CDR3 nucleotides: TGTGCCAGCAGGAAGAGCGGGACCTCCTACGAGCAGTACTTC. Based on the CDR3 plus reference TRBV14 and TRBJ2-7, the full variable domain is EAGVTQFPSHSVIEKGQTVTLRCDPISGHDNLYWYRRVMGKEIKFLLHFVKESKQDESGMPNNRFLAERTGGTYSTLKVQPAELEDSGVYFCASRKSGTSYEQYFGPGTRLTVT.

The chain is built from TRBV9 and TRBJ1-2; D remains ambiguous. The CDR3 is 15 residues long. V lost 4 bases, J lost 4 bases, and 17 bases lay in between. CDR1 is SGDLS and CDR2 is YYNGEE in the germline V gene. The CDR3: CASSRVSGPPYGYTF. The CDR3 DNA reads TGTGCCAGCAGCCGGGTAAGTGGTCCGCCCTATGGCTACACCTTC.

The DNA for the CDR3 is TGTGCCAGCAAATGGGACAGGGGGCCCTACGAGCAGTACTTC. Translation: CASKWDRGPYEQYF. The rearrangement joins TRBV2 to TRBJ2-7; TRBD1 aligns across 12 bases. The trim removed 7 bases at V and 2 bases at J, leaving 3 bases unmatched. Germline V gives CDR1 SNHLY, CDR2 FYNNEI. CDR3 length: 14 amino acids.

The rearrangement links TRBV27 to TRBJ2-1; 16 bases are shared with TRBD2. The CDR3 contains 20 residues. Germline CDR1 MNHEY, CDR2 SMNVEV (reference sequence). With V trimmed by 3 bases and J by 7 bases, 15 bases remained unmatched. The DNA of the CDR3 is TGTGCCAGCAGTTTTTTGCGATCCGGGACTAGCGGGAGGGCCGTAAATGAGCAGTTCTTC. It translates to CASSFLRSGTSGRAVNEQFF.

This clone was seen once. The chain employs TRBV29-1 and TRBJ2-7, with TRBD2 matching over 11 bases. J gave up 2 bases and V 5 bases, and 5 bases lay outside the gene matches. Germline V lookup: CDR1 SQVTM, CDR2 ANQGSEA. This CDR3 has 14 amino acids. CDR3 sequence reads: CSVRGTSGAYEQYF. DNA for the CDR3: TGCAGCGTTCGTGGGACTAGCGGAGCCTACGAGCAGTACTTC.

The V call is TRBV5-4, the J call TRBJ2-1, with D tentatively TRBD2 (6 bases). Per germline, CDR1 SGHNT and CDR2 YYREEE (reference sequence). V was clipped by 1 base and J by 0 bases, with 14 bases between them. This CDR3 contains 17 residues. The CDR3 loop reads CASSLKAGGSSYNEQFF. The CDR3 DNA follows: TGTGCCAGCAGCTTGAAAGCGGGCGGGTCCTCCTACAATGAGCAGTTCTTC.

The sample holds one count of this clone. For the CDR3, the DNA is TGCAGCGGGACTAGCGGGTCATATACGCAGTATTTT. The encoded protein is CSGTSGSYTQYF. The chain uses TRBV29-1 and TRBJ2-3; the match to TRBD2 covers 11 bases. Trimming took 7 bases from V and 7 from J; bases not matched to a gene: 4. Germline CDR1 and CDR2: SQVTM and ANQGSEA. The CDR3 extends over 12 amino acids.

V usage is TRBV30 and J usage is TRBJ2-1, with no clear D. The CDR3 has 15 residues. V was cut by 0 bases and J by 5 bases, with 14 bases left in between. CDR1 and CDR2 from the germline V gene are GTSNPN and SVGIG (reference sequence). The CDR3 DNA sequence: TGTGCCTGGAGTGTTCTAATCGTGGCAAACAATGAGCAGTTCTTC. Protein sequence: CAWSVLIVANNEQFF. Full variable domain (outside the CDR3, taken from reference TRBV30 and TRBJ2-1): SQTIHQWPATLVQPVGSPLSLECTVEGTSNPNLYWYRQAAGRGLQLLFYSVGIGQISSEVPQNLSASRPQDRQFILSSKKLLLSDSGFYLCAWSVLIVANNEQFFGPGTRLTVL.

The rearrangement links TRBV5-1 to TRBJ2-3; 11 bases align to TRBD2. Per the germline V gene, CDR1 is SGHRS and CDR2 is YFSETQ. The junction had 11 bases not matched to a gene; V was cut back by 3 bases and J by 2 bases. The CDR3 has 18 amino acids. The CDR3 DNA follows: TGCGCCAGCAGCTACGGGACTAGCGGCACCTTACCCACAGATACGCAGTATTTT. This codes for CASSYGTSGTLPTDTQYF.

The chain recombines TRBV5-1 with TRBJ1-5, with no clear D. The V gene's germline CDR1 is SGHRS and CDR2 YFSETQ. The CDR3 totals 15 residues. Trimming took 4 bases from V and 3 from J, leaving 14 bases between them. For the CDR3, the DNA is TGCGCCAGCAGCCCCGGCCCTGAGGACAATCAGCCCCAGCATTTT. Protein product: CASSPGPEDNQPQHF. The variable domain in full, with the rest retrieved from reference TRBV5-1 and TRBJ1-5, is KAGVTQTPRYLIKTRGQQVTLSCSPISGHRSVSWYQQTPGQGLQFLFEYFSETQRNKGNFPGRFSGRQFSNSRSEMNVSTLELGDSALYLCASSPGPEDNQPQHFGDGTRLSIL.

V usage is TRBV7-3 and J usage is TRBJ1-5; D gene uncertain. Looked up from germline, CDR1 is SGHTA and CDR2 is FQGTGA. There are 13 residues in the CDR3. V dropped 2 bases and J dropped 7 bases, with 9 bases sitting between them. For the CDR3, the DNA is TGTGCCAGCAGCTTACATAAGGGACAGCCCCAGCATTTT. This sequence encodes CASSLHKGQPQHF.

In DNA, the CDR3 is TGTGCCAGCAGTCTACCAACCCCCTTTTTTTCTGGGGTCCGGCCCCAAGAGACCCAGTACTTC. This translates into CASSLPTPFFSGVRPQETQYF. This rearrangement joins TRBV28 to TRBJ2-5, with no clear D. The germline gives CDR1 MDHEN, CDR2 SYDVKM. V was cut by 5 bases and J by 1 base, with 32 bases left in between. The length of the CDR3 is 21 residues.

The rearrangement joins TRBV14 to TRBJ1-1; TRBD1 might be the D (5 bases). Between the trimmed V and J ends, which lost 2 bases and 0 bases, there was a span of 10 bases. Germline CDR1 SGHDN, CDR2 FVKESK. There are 15 residues in the CDR3. The CDR3 protein is CASSQQGLMNTEAFF. CDR3 in DNA: TGTGCCAGCAGCCAACAGGGTCTGATGAACACTGAAGCTTTCTTT.

This rearrangement joins TRBV28 to TRBJ2-1, with no clear D. This CDR3 is built from 16 residues. The ends were cut back, 7 bases at V and 6 bases at J, with 22 bases in the middle. CDR1 is MDHEN and CDR2 is SYDVKM in the germline V gene. The CDR3 nucleotides are TGTGCCAGCATTAACCTCGCGAGGAGCTCGGGCAATGAGCAGTTCTTC. Protein product: CASINLARSSGNEQFF.

This sequence joins TRBV28 and TRBJ2-5; D remains ambiguous. The germline gives CDR1 MDHEN, CDR2 SYDVKM. The CDR3 totals 15 residues. V lost 3 bases and J lost 0, with 11 bases in between. The CDR3, as DNA: TGTGCCAGCAGTTTGAGGTTCCCGTACCAAGAGACCCAGTACTTC. As protein: CASSLRFPYQETQYF.

This sequence joins TRBV6-5 and TRBJ2-5; D unclear. Per the germline V gene, CDR1 is MNHEY and CDR2 is SVGAGI. The V gene lost 5 bases and the J gene lost 5 bases, with 12 bases spanning the gap. The CDR3 loop spans 13 amino acids. CDR3 loop: CASSQDPSETQYF. The CDR3 bases are TGTGCCAGCAGTCAGGATCCATCCGAGACCCAGTACTTC.